The source of this TCR beta chain is a study of PD-L1 blockade in urothelial cancer (dated by TCRdb to 2016 to 2017). Study-wide context: Therapy was started around 2014 for all patients, and atezolizumab 1,200 mg was administered intravenously every 3 weeks. Twenty-five of 29 patients were males with bladder-origin urothelial cancer, and 18 of 29 reported a prior smoking history. Patients had an ECOG performance status of 0 or 1 and had received between 0 and 3 prior chemotherapy regimens. Blood samples were analyzed at two time points: 3 weeks after treatment start (second dose) and 6 weeks after treatment start. A median of roughly 140,000 T cells and around 81,000 unique TCRs was obtained from blood samples, and a median clonality of about 0.08 was observed. Somatic, immune and clinical correlates of response to PD-L1 blockade with atezolizumab in urothelial cancer were the focus of an exploratory multi-omic analysis. TCR sequencing covered pretreatment tumor samples and matched, serially collected peripheral blood taken before and after atezolizumab treatment. Durable clinical benefit was defined as a progression-free survival longer than 6 months, and TCR features were additionally tested against progression-free survival and overall survival. In the same patients, pretreatment tumors underwent whole exome sequencing and RNA sequencing in addition to TCR sequencing. Durable clinical benefit was achieved by nine patients but not by the remaining 20. Pretreatment blood TCR-seq was available for 30 or so patients, at least one posttreatment blood collection was obtained for 24 patients, and tumor TCR-seq was available for 24 patients.

V is reduced by 0 bases and J by 0 bases, leaving a spacing of 6 bases between them. The CDR3 goes from the cysteine to the phenylalanine over 15 residues. Only CDR3 DNA remains: 45 bases, in frame from the first base. Per the germline V gene (reference sequence), MNHEY is the CDR1 and SMNVEV is the CDR2. Each PCR received spiked-in synthetic TCR analog templates so that absolute template abundance could be estimated from read counts. The immunoSEQ assay was used to amplify TCRbeta CDR3 regions from genomic DNA with bias-controlled V and J gene primers. Sequencing of rearranged TCRbeta segments was done at approximately 20X coverage. As for the original processing: Sequencing errors were corrected by clustering, and CDR3s were annotated against IMGT so that V, D and J genes could be assigned. Downstream analyses used only productive TCRbeta rearrangements, leaving out any out-of-frame or stop-codon sequences. To compute clonality, Shannon entropy was normalized by the log of the number of unique productive sequences and then subtracted from one. Clones differing between time points or between blood and tumor were identified by Fisher's exact test with Benjamini-Hochberg correction at adjusted p below 0.01. The table comes from immuneACCESS by way of TCRdb, which keeps in-frame sequences with V and J called. Part of the clones is missing from these tables; in studies checked, under half for an unresolved V gene and the rest for unknown reasons. For V, J and clone size, that table is used; D and trimming come from the DNA. The sample includes 90,000 or so clones, with approximately 88% observed a single time. About 1% of the sample is held by the ten biggest clonotypes.

Comments on this clone: Its antigen remains unidentified. No per-base quality is available; no much larger clone lies one base away.

The investigation overall reported the following: Among patients with durable benefit, tumor-associated TCR clones showed greater expansion in peripheral blood 3 weeks after treatment started (n ≈ 21, p = 0.022). Improved progression-free and overall survival was found to be associated with pretreatment peripheral blood TCR clonality below the median. Because the sample size was small (n ≈ 27) and many of the analyses were exploratory, the results are meant to be hypothesis-generating.

The time point label here, explained by the study, means: pretreatment peripheral blood. The cohort comprised fewer than 35 patients with locally advanced or metastatic urothelial carcinoma treated at Memorial Sloan Kettering on a trial protocol. Peripheral blood mononuclear cells were collected from each patient pretreatment and during treatment, giving between 1 and 8 total time points per patient. The Qiagen DNeasy Blood extraction kit was used to purify genomic DNA from total PBMCs and from tumor samples. PBMCs were collected pretreatment and during treatment, and were isolated and stored as previously described.

In this chain, TRBV27 is recombined with TRBJ1-5, with the D gene not clear enough to name. The sequence was obtained from a woman over 75 with urothelial cancer. The specimen was PBMCs, collected around atezolizumab (anti-PD-L1) treatment. The DNA reads TGTGCCAGCAGTTTATCCACAATTAGCAATCAGCCCCAGCATTTT. The resulting protein is CASSLSTISNQPQHF.